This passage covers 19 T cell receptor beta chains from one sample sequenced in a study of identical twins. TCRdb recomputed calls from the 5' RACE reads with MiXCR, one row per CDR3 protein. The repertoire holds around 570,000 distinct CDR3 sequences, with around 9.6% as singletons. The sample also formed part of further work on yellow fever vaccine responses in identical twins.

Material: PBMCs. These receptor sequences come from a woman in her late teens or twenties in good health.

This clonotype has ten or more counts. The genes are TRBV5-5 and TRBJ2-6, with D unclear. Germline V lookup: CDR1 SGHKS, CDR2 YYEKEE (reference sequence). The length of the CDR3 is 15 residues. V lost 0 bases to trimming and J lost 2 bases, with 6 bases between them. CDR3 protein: CASSLAVTGANVLTF. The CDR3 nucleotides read TGTGCCAGCAGCTTGGCAGTAACTGGGGCCAACGTCCTGACTTTC.

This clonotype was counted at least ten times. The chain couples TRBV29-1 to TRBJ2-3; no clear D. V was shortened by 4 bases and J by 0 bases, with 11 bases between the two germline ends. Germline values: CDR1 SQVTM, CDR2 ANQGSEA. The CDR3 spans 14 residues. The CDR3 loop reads CSVVSPTSTDTQYF. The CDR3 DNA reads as TGCAGCGTTGTATCGCCGACTAGCACAGATACGCAGTATTTT.

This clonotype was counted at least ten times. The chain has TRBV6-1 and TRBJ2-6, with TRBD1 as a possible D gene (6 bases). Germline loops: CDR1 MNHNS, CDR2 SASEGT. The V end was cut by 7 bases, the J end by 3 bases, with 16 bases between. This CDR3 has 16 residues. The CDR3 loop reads CASTWAGAFGANVLTF. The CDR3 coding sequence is TGTGCCAGCACATGGGCAGGGGCATTTGGGGCCAACGTCCTGACTTTC.

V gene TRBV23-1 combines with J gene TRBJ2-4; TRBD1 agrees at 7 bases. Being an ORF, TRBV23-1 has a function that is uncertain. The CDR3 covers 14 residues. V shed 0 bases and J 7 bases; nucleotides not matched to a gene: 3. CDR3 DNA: TGCGCCAGCAGTCAATCAGGGGGCCGGAACATTCAGTACTTC. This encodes CASSQSGGRNIQYF.

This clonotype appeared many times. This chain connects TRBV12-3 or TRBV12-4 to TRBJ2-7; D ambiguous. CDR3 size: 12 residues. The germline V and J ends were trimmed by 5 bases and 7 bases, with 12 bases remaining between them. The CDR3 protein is CASSPEVSEQYF. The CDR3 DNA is TGTGCCAGCAGTCCAGAGGTGTCGGAGCAGTACTTC.

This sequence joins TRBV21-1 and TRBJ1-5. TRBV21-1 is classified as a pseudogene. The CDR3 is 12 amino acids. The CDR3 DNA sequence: TGTGCCAGCAGCAGCGTAGGTCAGCCCCAGCATTTT. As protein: CASSSVGQPQHF.

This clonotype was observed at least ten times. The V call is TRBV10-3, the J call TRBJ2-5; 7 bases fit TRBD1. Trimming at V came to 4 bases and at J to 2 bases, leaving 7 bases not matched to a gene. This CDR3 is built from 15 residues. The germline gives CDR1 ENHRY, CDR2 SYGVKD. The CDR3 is CAISGRTGRQETQYF. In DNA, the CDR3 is TGTGCCATCAGTGGTAGGACAGGTCGACAAGAGACCCAGTACTTC.

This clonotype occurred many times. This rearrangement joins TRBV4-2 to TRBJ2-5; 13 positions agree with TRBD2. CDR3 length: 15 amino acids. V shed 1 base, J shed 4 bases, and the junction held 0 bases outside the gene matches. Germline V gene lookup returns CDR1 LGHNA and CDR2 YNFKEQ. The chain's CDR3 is CASSQGLAGGETQYF. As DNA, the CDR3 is TGTGCCAGCAGCCAAGGACTAGCGGGAGGAGAGACCCAGTACTTC.

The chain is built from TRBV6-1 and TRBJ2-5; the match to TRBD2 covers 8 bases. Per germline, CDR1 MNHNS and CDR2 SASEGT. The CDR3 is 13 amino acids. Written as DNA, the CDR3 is TGTGTCTCCGGCGCGGGGGGCTTGGAGACCCAGTACTTC. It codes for CVSGAGGLETQYF.

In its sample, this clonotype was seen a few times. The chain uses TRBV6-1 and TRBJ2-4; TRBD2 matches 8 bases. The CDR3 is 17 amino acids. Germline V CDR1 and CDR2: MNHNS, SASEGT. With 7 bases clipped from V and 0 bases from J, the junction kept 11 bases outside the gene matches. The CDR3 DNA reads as TGTGCCAGCATGAGGGAGCGGGGGCCCTTAGCCAAAAACATTCAGTACTTC. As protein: CASMRERGPLAKNIQYF.

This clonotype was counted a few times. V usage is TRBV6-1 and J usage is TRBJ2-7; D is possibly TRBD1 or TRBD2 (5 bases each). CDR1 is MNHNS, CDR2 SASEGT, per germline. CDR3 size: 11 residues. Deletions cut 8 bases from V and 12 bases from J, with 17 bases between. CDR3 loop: CASFFGASPYF. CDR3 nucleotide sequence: TGTGCCAGCTTCTTCGGGGCCTCTCCGTACTTC.

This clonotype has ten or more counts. In DNA, the CDR3 is TGCAGTGCTAGAGTGGTTCTAGCAGCAACCAATGAGCAGTTCTTC. It translates to CSARVVLAATNEQFF. The rearrangement uses TRBV20-1 and TRBJ2-1; D possibly corresponds to TRBD2 (5 bases). V lost 1 base and J lost 6, with 16 bases in between. The germline gives CDR1 DFQATT, CDR2 SNEGSKA (reference sequence). CDR3 length equals 15 residues.

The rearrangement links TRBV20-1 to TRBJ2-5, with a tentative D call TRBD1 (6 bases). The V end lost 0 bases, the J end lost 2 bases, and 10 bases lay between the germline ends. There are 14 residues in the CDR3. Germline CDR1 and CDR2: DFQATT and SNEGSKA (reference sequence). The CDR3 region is CSARDDRIQETQYF. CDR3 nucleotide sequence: TGCAGTGCTAGAGATGACAGGATACAAGAGACCCAGTACTTC.

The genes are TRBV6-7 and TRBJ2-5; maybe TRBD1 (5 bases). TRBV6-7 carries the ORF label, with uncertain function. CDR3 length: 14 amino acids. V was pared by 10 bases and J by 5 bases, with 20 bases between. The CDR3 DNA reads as TGTGCCATCCCCAATTCGTCTCCAGGGGAGACCCAGTACTTC. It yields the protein CAIPNSSPGETQYF.

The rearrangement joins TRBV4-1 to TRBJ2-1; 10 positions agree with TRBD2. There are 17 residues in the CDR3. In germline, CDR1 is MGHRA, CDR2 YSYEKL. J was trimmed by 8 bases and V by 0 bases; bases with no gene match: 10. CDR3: CASSQDVVWLAGDEQFF. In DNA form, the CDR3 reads TGCGCCAGCAGCCAAGATGTTGTGTGGCTAGCGGGAGATGAGCAGTTCTTC.

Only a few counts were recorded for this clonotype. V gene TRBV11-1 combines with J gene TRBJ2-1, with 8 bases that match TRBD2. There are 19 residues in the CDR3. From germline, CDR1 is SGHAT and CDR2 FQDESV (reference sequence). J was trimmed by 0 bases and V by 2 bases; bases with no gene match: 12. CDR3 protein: CASSLLGWREVSSYNEQFF. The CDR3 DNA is TGTGCCAGCAGCTTATTGGGTTGGCGGGAGGTGAGCTCCTACAATGAGCAGTTCTTC.

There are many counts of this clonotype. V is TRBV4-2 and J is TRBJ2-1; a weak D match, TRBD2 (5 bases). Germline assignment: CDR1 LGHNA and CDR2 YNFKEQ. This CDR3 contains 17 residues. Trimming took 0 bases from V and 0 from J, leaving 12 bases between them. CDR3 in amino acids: CASSQEGGLYSYNEQFF. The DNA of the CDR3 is TGTGCCAGCAGCCAAGAGGGCGGGCTCTACTCCTACAATGAGCAGTTCTTC.

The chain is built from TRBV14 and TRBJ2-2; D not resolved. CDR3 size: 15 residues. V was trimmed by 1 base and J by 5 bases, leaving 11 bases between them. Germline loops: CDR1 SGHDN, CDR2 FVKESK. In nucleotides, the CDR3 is TGTGCCAGCAGCCAAGCTCGGACGGGTACCGGGGAGCTGTTTTTT. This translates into CASSQARTGTGELFF.

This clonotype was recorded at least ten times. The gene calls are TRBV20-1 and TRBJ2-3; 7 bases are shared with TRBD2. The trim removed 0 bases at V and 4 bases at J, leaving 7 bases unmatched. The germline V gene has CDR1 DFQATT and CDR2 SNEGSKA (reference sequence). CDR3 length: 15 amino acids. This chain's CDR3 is CSARDPRGVADTQYF. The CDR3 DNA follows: TGCAGTGCTAGAGATCCCCGGGGGGTGGCAGATACGCAGTATTTT.